This passage covers 15 T cell receptor beta chains from one sample sequenced in a study of blood T cell repertoires in COVID-19. TCRdb's table, derived via immunoSEQ multiplex PCR, lists solely in-frame clones and lacks some. Among 250,000 to 350,000 clones, approximately 89% were seen once, and the ten largest hold under 8%. The sequenced sample consisted of peripheral blood. The origin of the receptors is a woman in her 30s who had recovered from COVID-19.

The chain carries TRBV7-9 and TRBJ2-7; D is possibly TRBD1 (6 bases). The CDR3 extends over 14 amino acids. Trimming cost V 3 bases and J 3 bases, with 12 bases left between them. CDR1 and CDR2 from the germline V gene are SEHNR and FQNEAQ (reference sequence). The CDR3 reads CASSFTGIGYEQYF. The DNA for the CDR3 is TGTGCCAGCAGCTTTACAGGGATAGGCTACGAGCAGTACTTC.

The rearrangement uses TRBV5-4 and TRBJ2-3, with a weak D call TRBD2 (6 bases). Germline loops: CDR1 SGHNT, CDR2 YYREEE (reference sequence). This CDR3 has 15 residues. V lost 1 base to trimming and J lost 1 base, with 10 bases between them. As DNA, the CDR3 is TGTGCCAGCAGCTTGCCGGGGGTCCGCACAGATACGCAGTATTTT. This translates into CASSLPGVRTDTQYF. Filled out from reference TRBV5-4 and TRBJ2-3, the complete variable domain reads ETGVTQSPTHLIKTRGQQVTLRCSSQSGHNTVSWYQQALGQGPQFIFQYYREEENGRGNFPPRFSGLQFPNYSSELNVNALELDDSALYLCASSLPGVRTDTQYFGPGTRLTVL.

This chain connects TRBV7-6 to TRBJ1-2; 8 bases align to TRBD1. Germline V gene sequence: CDR1 SGHVS, CDR2 FNYEAQ. This CDR3 is built from 14 residues. V gave up 4 bases and J gave up 6 bases; unmatched junction bases: 7. CDR3: CASSSDRGRDGYTF. The DNA for the CDR3 is TGTGCCAGCAGCTCTGACAGGGGACGAGATGGCTACACCTTC.

This clone was counted once. This chain connects TRBV28 to TRBJ2-7, with 9 bases fitting TRBD1. Germline values: CDR1 MDHEN, CDR2 SYDVKM. The CDR3 loop spans 14 amino acids. With 5 bases clipped from V and 0 bases from J, the junction kept 2 bases outside the gene matches. CDR3 region: CASSRTGVSYEQYF. The DNA for the CDR3 is TGTGCCAGCAGTCGGACAGGGGTCTCCTACGAGCAGTACTTC.

The rearrangement uses TRBV3-1 (or the pseudogene TRBV3-2) and TRBJ1-1, with a tentative D call TRBD1 (5 bases). The V end lost 4 bases, the J end lost 4 bases, and 10 bases lay between the germline ends. The germline V gene has CDR1 LGHDT and CDR2 YNNKEL (reference sequence). CDR3 length: 13 amino acids. CDR3: CASSPGGITEAFF. As DNA, the CDR3 is TGTGCCAGCAGCCCCGGGGGGATCACTGAAGCTTTCTTT.

CDR3 DNA: TGTGCCAGCAGCTCCCGGGCAGGGACCTACGAGCAGTACTTC. Its translation is CASSSRAGTYEQYF. The V gene is TRBV7-2, the J gene TRBJ2-7; D possibly corresponds to TRBD1 (5 bases). The CDR3 runs 14 residues. Germline values: CDR1 SGHTA, CDR2 FQGNSA. The V and J ends lost 4 bases and 2 bases respectively, with 12 bases between them.

The chain combines TRBV2 with TRBJ1-5, with no clear D. Germline values: CDR1 SNHLY, CDR2 FYNNEI. V was shortened by 5 bases and J by 1 base, with 6 bases between the two germline ends. CDR3 length: 13 residues. In nucleotides, the CDR3 is TGTGCCAGCAGTATCCAGAGCAATCAGCCCCAGCATTTT. Residues: CASSIQSNQPQHF.

As concerns this clone: The same CDR3 is also encoded by other DNA sequences in this sample. This chain's CDR3 is CASSRGGGQPQHF. The CDR3 nucleotides are TGTGCCAGCAGCCGCGGGGGCGGGCAGCCCCAGCATTTT. The rearrangement links TRBV6-2 or TRBV6-3 to TRBJ1-5, with a tentative D call TRBD1 (6 bases). Germline V CDR1 and CDR2: MNHEY, SVGEGT. The CDR3 totals 13 residues. V was clipped by 6 bases and J by 7 bases, with 13 bases between them.

The CDR3 bases are TGTGCCAGTACCGGACAGACTGTAGCCAAAAACATTCAGTACTTC. Its protein product is CASTGQTVAKNIQYF. This sequence joins TRBV19 and TRBJ2-4; a weak D match, TRBD1 (6 bases). Germline CDR1 reads LNHDA; CDR2 reads SQIVND (reference sequence). V dropped 7 bases and J dropped 0 bases, with 13 bases sitting between them. The CDR3 sequence is 15 residues long. Looking up the rest from reference TRBV19 and TRBJ2-4 gives the full variable domain: DGGITQSPKYLFRKEGQNVTLSCEQNLNHDAMYWYRQDPGQGLRLIYYSQIVNDFQKGDIAEGYSVSREKKESFPLTVTSAQKNPTAFYLCASTGQTVAKNIQYFGAGTRLSVL.

This clone was observed once. The genes are TRBV7-9 and TRBJ2-7, with D perhaps matching TRBD1 (5 bases). The CDR3 is 14 residues long. Trimming removed 5 bases at V and 5 bases at J, with 16 bases between. Per germline, CDR1 SEHNR and CDR2 FQNEAQ (reference sequence). The CDR3 region has the DNA TGTGCCAGCAGCCCCGACTTTGACAGCCACGAGCAGTACTTC. This translates into CASSPDFDSHEQYF. Drawing the rest from reference TRBV7-9 and TRBJ2-7, the complete variable domain is DTGVSQNPRHKITKRGQNVTFRCDPISEHNRLYWYRQTLGQGPEFLTYFQNEAQLEKSRLLSDRFSAERPKGSFSTLEIQRTEQGDSAMYLCASSPDFDSHEQYFGPGTRLTVT.

The CDR3 sequence: CASSLMSAGSGNTIYF. The CDR3 nucleotides are TGTGCCAGCAGCTTAATGTCGGCGGGGTCTGGAAACACCATATATTTT. The chain couples TRBV7-2 to TRBJ1-3; D is unclear. The CDR3 has 16 residues. CDR1 SGHTA and CDR2 FQGNSA come from the germline V gene. V was trimmed by 2 bases and J by 1 base, leaving 12 bases between them.

The V gene is TRBV10-3, the J gene TRBJ2-2, with TRBD1 matching over 9 bases. Germline CDR1 ENHRY, CDR2 SYGVKD. The CDR3 is 17 residues long. Trimming removed 6 bases from V and 2 bases from J; junction bases left unmatched: 10. CDR3 DNA: TGTGCCATCAGAGGGGTAGGGACAGGGATTAACACCGGGGAGCTGTTTTTT. Protein: CAIRGVGTGINTGELFF.

V and J are TRBV2 and TRBJ2-4, with a possible D match to TRBD2 (6 bases). CDR1 is SNHLY and CDR2 is FYNNEI in the germline V gene. Trimming took off 4 bases at V and 5 bases at J, with 12 bases between the two ends. The CDR3 loop spans 14 amino acids. CDR3 residues: CASSGGGYENIQYF. The DNA for the CDR3 is TGTGCCAGCAGTGGAGGAGGGTACGAAAACATTCAGTACTTC.

The J gene is TRBJ1-2, the V gene TRBV5-1; 8 nucleotides line up with TRBD1. With 1 base clipped from V and 4 bases from J, the junction kept 3 bases outside the gene matches. CDR3 size: 14 residues. Germline CDR1 SGHRS, CDR2 YFSETQ. This chain's CDR3 is CASSLSGTGYGYTF. CDR3 DNA: TGCGCCAGCAGCTTGTCCGGGACAGGCTATGGCTACACCTTC.

The V call is TRBV5-4, the J call TRBJ1-1; no clear D gene. Trimming removed 1 base at V and 0 bases at J, with 7 bases between. Per the germline V gene, CDR1 is SGHNT and CDR2 is YYREEE (reference sequence). The CDR3 is 14 residues long. The CDR3 is CASSLTVMNTEAFF. In DNA form, the CDR3 reads TGTGCCAGCAGCTTGACAGTCATGAACACTGAAGCTTTCTTT.